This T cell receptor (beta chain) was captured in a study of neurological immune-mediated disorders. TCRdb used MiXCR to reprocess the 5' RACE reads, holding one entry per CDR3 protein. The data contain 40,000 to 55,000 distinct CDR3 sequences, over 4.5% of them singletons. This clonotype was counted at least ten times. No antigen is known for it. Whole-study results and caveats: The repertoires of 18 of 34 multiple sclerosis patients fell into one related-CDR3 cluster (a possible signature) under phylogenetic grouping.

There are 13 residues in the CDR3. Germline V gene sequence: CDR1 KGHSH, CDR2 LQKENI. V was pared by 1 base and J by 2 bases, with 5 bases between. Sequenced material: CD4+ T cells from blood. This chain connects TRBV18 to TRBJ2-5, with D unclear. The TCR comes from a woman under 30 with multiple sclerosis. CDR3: CASSPQTQETQYF. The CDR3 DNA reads TGTGCCAGCTCACCACAGACACAAGAGACCCAGTACTTC.